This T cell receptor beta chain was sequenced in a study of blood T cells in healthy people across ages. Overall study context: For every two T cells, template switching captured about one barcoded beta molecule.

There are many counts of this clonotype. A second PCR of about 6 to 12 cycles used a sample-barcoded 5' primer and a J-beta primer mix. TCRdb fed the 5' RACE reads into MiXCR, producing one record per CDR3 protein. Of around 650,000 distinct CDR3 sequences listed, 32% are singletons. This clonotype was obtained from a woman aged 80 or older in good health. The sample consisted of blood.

DNA for the CDR3: TGTGCCAGTAGGGCCAGGGGCGGCTCGACTAATGAAAAACTGTTTTTT. Its protein is CASRARGGSTNEKLFF. The chain is built from TRBV19 and TRBJ1-4, with D possibly being TRBD1 (6 bases). Germline CDR1 and CDR2: LNHDA and SQIVND (reference sequence). CDR3 length: 16 residues. V shed 6 bases and J shed 2 bases, with 16 bases lying between them.